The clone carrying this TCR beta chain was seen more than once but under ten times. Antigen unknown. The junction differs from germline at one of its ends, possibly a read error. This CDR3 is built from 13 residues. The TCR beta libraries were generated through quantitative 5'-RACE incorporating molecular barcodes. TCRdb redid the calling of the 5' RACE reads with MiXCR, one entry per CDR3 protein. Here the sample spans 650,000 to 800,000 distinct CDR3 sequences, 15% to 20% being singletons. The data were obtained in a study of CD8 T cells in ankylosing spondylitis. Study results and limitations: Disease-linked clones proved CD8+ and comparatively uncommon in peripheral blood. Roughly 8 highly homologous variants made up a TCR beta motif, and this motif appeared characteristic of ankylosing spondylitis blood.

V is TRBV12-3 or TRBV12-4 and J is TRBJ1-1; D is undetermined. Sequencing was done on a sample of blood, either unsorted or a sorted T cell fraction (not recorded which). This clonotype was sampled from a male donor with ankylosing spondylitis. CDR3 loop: CASSAGLAVRSLF. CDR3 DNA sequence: TGTGCCAGCAGTGCGGGGTTAGCCGTCAGGTCCCTCTTT.